This T cell receptor (beta chain) was retrieved from a study of T-cell reconstitution after alpha-beta-depleted transplantation in children (dated by TCRdb to about 2016). In the study overall: The study quantitatively tracked T-cell immune reconstitution after TCRalphabeta/CD19-depleted allogeneic hematopoietic cell transplantation in children using TCR repertoire profiling.

Notes on this clonotype: Its cognate antigen has yet to be identified. Base-call qualities are not available, and no considerably larger clone is one nucleotide away.

The protocol used for the library was PCR. Sequencing was carried out with an Illumina HiSeq 2500. To normalize quantification of the TCRbeta repertoire, the TCR libraries were built with molecular barcoding that relied on unique molecular identifiers. The raw public reads went through TCRdb reprocessing: fastp at Q25, MiXCR clone calling, in-frame beta chains kept. CDR3 protein sequences are deduplicated, and each keeps its most common genes and DNA. A total of around 370,000 distinct CDR3 sequences appear in this sample, approximately 10% of them only once. The top ten clonotypes cover roughly 2.5% of the sample. Reading from cysteine to phenylalanine, the CDR3 counts 17 amino acids. Of the read, only the CDR3 DNA is kept; its 51 bases are in frame from base 1. CDR1 is given as SGHVS and CDR2 as FQNEAQ, both from the germline V gene. After removal of 3 bases from V and 2 bases from J, the junction retains 6 bases not matched to a gene.

This receptor was obtained from a human donor who donated a stem cell graft to a child with acute lymphoblastic leukemia. This chain is built from TRBV7-8 and TRBJ2-1; TRBD2 agrees with 11 junctional bases. The material sequenced was PBMCs from the stem cell graft donor, taken from the stem cell graft. At the DNA level, the sequence is TGTGCCAGCAGCTTTCTAGCGGGAGGCCTGCCCTACAATGAGCAGTTCTTC. Its coded protein is CASSFLAGGLPYNEQFF.